This TCR beta chain comes out of a study of blood T cell repertoires in COVID-19. The study drew participants aged about 18 to 95 years from some 25 US areas. Germline V gene lookup returns CDR1 KGHSH and CDR2 LQKENI. This CDR3 spans 14 amino acids. Trimming cost V 6 bases and J 6 bases; bases outside gene matches: 8. Methods used by the authors: Counts of nucleated cells, estimated from reference gene primer amplification, were obtained. Some clones are missing from TCRdb's copy, which holds only in-frame ones; the method was immunoSEQ multiplex PCR. The V and J calls and the clone size are those of that table, but D and trimming were determined from the DNA. The sample shows some 170,000 clones, approximately 84% of them seen only once.

The clonotype originates from a human donor with acute COVID-19. The donor label of this sample is uncertain. The sample taken for sequencing was PBMCs or T cells enriched from blood (not recorded which). This chain joins TRBV18 and TRBJ2-7, with 10 bases that match TRBD1. Written as DNA, the CDR3 is TGTGCCAGCTCGCAAGGGACAGGGGTTGTCGAGCAGTACTTC. Translated, it gives CASSQGTGVVEQYF.